These 14 T cell receptor beta chains share one sample of origin, sequenced in a study of shared clonotypes between healthy human individuals. Generated by immunoSEQ multiplex PCR, the TCRdb table keeps only in-frame clones and is missing some. The data contain roughly 2 million clones, around 96% of them singletons. CD45RO-negative, CCR7-selected cells formed the naive CD8 fraction, which excluded terminally differentiated effector memory CD45RA+ cells. The sequenced sample was naive CD8+ T cells sorted from blood. The receptors were sampled from a man younger than 30 in good health.

Only one count was recorded for this clone. The CDR3 DNA sequence: TGTGCCACCAGCAGTTTTCCTGCCCCCTACGAGCAGTACTTC. It translates to CATSSFPAPYEQYF. V and J are TRBV15 and TRBJ2-7; D uncertain. Trimming pared 3 bases from V and 2 bases from J, leaving 11 bases between. CDR3 length: 14 residues. The germline V gene has CDR1 LNHNV and CDR2 YYDKDF (reference sequence).

The J gene is TRBJ2-3, the V gene TRBV6-1, with 9 bases matching TRBD2. CDR1 MNHNS and CDR2 SASEGT come from the germline V gene. With 2 bases clipped from V and 2 bases from J, the junction kept 5 bases outside the gene matches. The CDR3 runs to 16 residues. For the CDR3, the DNA is TGTGCCAGCAGTGAATGGTTAGCGGGAGACACAGATACGCAGTATTTT. Translating gives CASSEWLAGDTDTQYF.

V gene TRBV9 combines with J gene TRBJ2-2; no clear D gene. Deletions cut 7 bases from V and 7 bases from J, with 8 bases between. The germline V gene encodes CDR1 SGDLS and CDR2 YYNGEE. This CDR3 contains 11 residues. The CDR3 coding sequence is TGTGCCAGCGGGGATAACGGGGAGCTGTTTTTT. Translated: CASGDNGELFF.

The chain couples TRBV27 to TRBJ1-1; D remains unclear. This CDR3 comprises 14 residues. Germline values: CDR1 MNHEY, CDR2 SMNVEV (reference sequence). Trimming shortened V by 5 bases and J by 1 base, and 11 bases separated the two germline ends. CDR3 sequence: CASSALLRNTEAFF. The CDR3 DNA is TGTGCCAGCAGTGCCCTCCTGAGGAACACTGAAGCTTTCTTT.

The chain carries TRBV6-5 and TRBJ2-2, with no clear D. The CDR3 length is 13 residues. Trimming took off 6 bases at V and 7 bases at J, with 12 bases between the two ends. Germline V lookup: CDR1 MNHEY, CDR2 SVGAGI. CDR3 in DNA: TGTGCCAGCAGCCTCGGATGGGGCGGGGAGCTGTTTTTT. Translated: CASSLGWGGELFF.

V is TRBV5-6 and J is TRBJ1-1; possible D gene TRBD1, 5 bases. Deletions cut 0 bases from V and 3 bases from J, with 6 bases between. The CDR3 is 13 amino acids. Germline V lookup: CDR1 SGHDT, CDR2 YYEEEE. The CDR3: CASSLGRDTEAFF. Written as DNA, the CDR3 is TGTGCCAGCAGCTTGGGCAGGGACACTGAAGCTTTCTTT.

A single count supports this clone. This sample also contains other DNA sequences that code for the same CDR3. The chain's CDR3 is CASSYGGNEQFF. In nucleotides, the CDR3 is TGTGCCAGCAGCTACGGGGGGAATGAGCAGTTCTTC. This sequence joins TRBV11-2 and TRBJ2-1; 7 positions match TRBD2. CDR3 length equals 12 residues. V dropped 4 bases and J dropped 7; count of bases not matched to a gene: 1. Germline assignment: CDR1 SGHAT and CDR2 FQNNGV.

V gene TRBV6-5 combines with J gene TRBJ2-3, with D tentatively TRBD2 (6 bases). The CDR3 has 14 amino acids. V dropped 4 bases and J dropped 3 bases, with 11 bases sitting between them. CDR1 is MNHEY, CDR2 SVGAGI, per germline. The chain's CDR3 is CASSWGGVTDTQYF. The CDR3 nucleotides read TGTGCCAGCAGTTGGGGCGGGGTTACAGATACGCAGTATTTT.

The CDR3, as DNA: TGTGCCAGCAGCTTCTCCGCCGGGTGGGACACTGAAGCTTTCTTT. Residues: CASSFSAGWDTEAFF. This sequence joins TRBV7-8 and TRBJ1-1; D not resolved. This CDR3 is built from 15 residues. Trimming left V 3 bases short and J 3 bases short, with 14 bases between. CDR1 is SGHVS, CDR2 FQNEAQ, per germline. The variable domain in full, completed from reference TRBV7-8 and TRBJ1-1, reads GAGVSQSPRYKVAKRGQDVALRCDPISGHVSLFWYQQALGQGPEFLTYFQNEAQLDKSGLPSDRFFAERPEGSVSTLKIQRTQQEDSAVYLCASSFSAGWDTEAFFGQGTRLTVV.

A word on this clone: Other nucleotide sequences in the sample specify the same CDR3. This chain joins TRBV4-1 and TRBJ1-2; 10 bases map to TRBD1. The V gene's germline CDR1 is MGHRA and CDR2 YSYEKL. V shed 2 bases and J 2 bases; nucleotides not matched to a gene: 2. CDR3 length: 15 residues. CDR3 in amino acids: CASSQLDRGNYGYTF. The CDR3 bases are TGCGCCAGCAGCCAACTGGACAGGGGGAACTATGGCTACACCTTC.

The rearrangement joins TRBV6-5 to TRBJ2-7; 7 nucleotides align to TRBD1. Germline CDR1 is MNHEY and CDR2 is SVGAGI. This CDR3 region has 15 residues. V dropped 6 bases and J dropped 2; count of bases not matched to a gene: 10. CDR3 nucleotides: TGTGCCAGCAGCCCATCTCCGGGACAGCCCTACGAGCAGTACTTC. Protein sequence: CASSPSPGQPYEQYF.

The V call is TRBV10-3, the J call TRBJ2-7; 8 nucleotides match TRBD2. This CDR3 region has 21 residues. The V segment lost 6 bases and the J segment 0 bases; nucleotides outside the gene matches: 25. The V gene's germline CDR1 is ENHRY and CDR2 SYGVKD. CDR3: CAIRRFEGGRPSIWVSYEQYF. The CDR3 DNA sequence: TGTGCCATCAGGAGGTTCGAGGGCGGGAGGCCTTCGATCTGGGTCTCCTACGAGCAGTACTTC.

V is TRBV15 and J is TRBJ2-7, with TRBD2 as a possible D gene (7 bases). The CDR3 spans 16 residues. Germline lookup yields CDR1 LNHNV and CDR2 YYDKDF (reference sequence). Between the trimmed V and J ends, which lost 4 bases and 3 bases, there was a span of 19 bases. This CDR3 reads CATSKTLGGAFYEQYF. The CDR3 DNA is TGTGCCACCAGCAAGACTCTAGGGGGGGCTTTCTACGAGCAGTACTTC.

The chain carries TRBV5-4 and TRBJ2-2; 10 nucleotides match TRBD2. The germline V gene has CDR1 SGHNT and CDR2 YYREEE (reference sequence). J was trimmed by 6 bases and V by 0 bases; bases with no gene match: 11. This CDR3 comprises 18 residues. DNA for the CDR3: TGTGCCAGCAGCTTGGCTGCCGGTAGCGGGAGGCAAGCCGGGGAGCTGTTTTTT. It is translated as CASSLAAGSGRQAGELFF.